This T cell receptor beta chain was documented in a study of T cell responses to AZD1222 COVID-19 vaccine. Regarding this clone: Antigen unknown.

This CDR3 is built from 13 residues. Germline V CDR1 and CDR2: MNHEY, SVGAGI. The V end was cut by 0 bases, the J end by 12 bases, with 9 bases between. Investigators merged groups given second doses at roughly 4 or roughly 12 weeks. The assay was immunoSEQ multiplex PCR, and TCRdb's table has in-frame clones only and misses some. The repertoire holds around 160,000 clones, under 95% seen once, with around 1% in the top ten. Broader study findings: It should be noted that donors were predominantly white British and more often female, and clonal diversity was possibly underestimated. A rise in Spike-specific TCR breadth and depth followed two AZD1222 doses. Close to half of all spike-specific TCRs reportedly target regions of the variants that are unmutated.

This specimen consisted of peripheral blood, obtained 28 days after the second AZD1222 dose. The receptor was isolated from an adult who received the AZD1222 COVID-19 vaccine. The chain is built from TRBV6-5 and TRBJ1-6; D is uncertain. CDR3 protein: CASSYSWWQPLHF. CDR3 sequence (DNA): TGTGCCAGCAGTTACTCATGGTGGCAACCCCTCCACTTT.